Listed below are T cell receptor beta chains from one sample, sequenced in a study of T-cell memory formation after mild COVID-19. TCRdb itself ran the 5' RACE reads through MiXCR, one entry per CDR3 protein. The sample shows 120,000 to 150,000 distinct CDR3 sequences, about 19% of them seen only once. Sequencing used PBMCs or a T cell subset sorted from them (not recorded which). The receptors were sampled from an adult woman who had mild COVID-19 (a few samples of this study predate the infection). Cell type and time point are not known. The CDR3 runs from the conserved cysteine through the conserved F or W. The order of the fields is V gene, J gene, clone size, D gene, CDR3 DNA, CDR3 protein. A D gene is named only where the DNA matches it firmly. Clone size, where shown, is once, few, many, or a class for clones that have expanded.

TRBV12-3/TRBV12-4	TRBJ1-4	.	.	TGTGCCAGTGCGAATGAAAAACTGTTTTTT	CASANEKLFF
TRBV29-1	TRBJ2-7	.	.	TGCAGCGTTTGGCCCGCCGGCCCGTCCTACGAGCAGTACTTC	CSVWPAGPSYEQYF
TRBV12-3/TRBV12-4	TRBJ1-5	.	.	TGTGCCAGCAGTTTGACGGGACCCGGTCAGCCCCAGCATTTT	CASSLTGPGQPQHF
TRBV7-9	TRBJ1-4	few	TRBD1	TGTGCCAGCAGCTTCGGGACAGGGGGCCGTGAAAAACTGTTTTTT	CASSFGTGGREKLFF
TRBV24-1	TRBJ1-2	few	.	TGTGCCACCAGTGATTTGCGTGGAGGGAACTATGGCTACACCTTC	CATSDLRGGNYGYTF
TRBV7-7	TRBJ2-2	few	.	TGTGCTAGCAGCTCAGGAGGGCTTGCCGGGGAGCTGTTTTTT	CASSSGGLAGELFF
TRBV5-1	TRBJ1-2	few	.	TGCGCCAGCAGCTTGGCAGAACAGACCCGGGGCTATGGCTACACCTTC	CASSLAEQTRGYGYTF
TRBV18	TRBJ2-7	many	TRBD1	TGTGCCAGCTCAATACAGGGGGCCTACGAGCAGTACTTC	CASSIQGAYEQYF
TRBV5-4	TRBJ1-2	.	TRBD1	TGTGCCAGCAGCTTCGACAGGGTCTATGGCTACACCTTC	CASSFDRVYGYTF
TRBV20-1	TRBJ2-1	few	.	TGCAGTGCTACTAGGTCCTACAATGAGCAGTTCTTC	CSATRSYNEQFF
TRBV5-1	TRBJ1-6	.	.	TGCGCCAGCAGCCGGGAGCCAGGGGTGTCACCCCTCCACTTT	CASSREPGVSPLHF
TRBV12-3/TRBV12-4	TRBJ2-7	.	TRBD1	TGTGCCAGCAGTCCTTCCGGGACAGGGACCCACGAGCAGTACTTC	CASSPSGTGTHEQYF
TRBV20-1	TRBJ2-4	.	TRBD1	TGCAGTGCTAGAGAACATAGGACAGGAAAAAACATTCAGTACTTC	CSAREHRTGKNIQYF
TRBV5-1	TRBJ1-2	.	.	TGCGCCAGCAGCGGAACTCCTGGGAGCTATGGCTACACCTTC	CASSGTPGSYGYTF
TRBV29-1	TRBJ1-2	few	TRBD1	TGCAGCGCCGGGACAGGGTCGGGTCGTGGCCGGGGCTACACCTTC	CSAGTGSGRGRGYTF
TRBV10-3	TRBJ1-6	.	.	TGTGCCATCAGTGACGTCGAGAGCACCCATAATTCACCCCTCCACTTT	CAISDVESTHNSPLHF
TRBV24-1	TRBJ2-3	.	TRBD2	TGTGCCACCAGTGAGACTAGCGGGAGCTTTACAGCAGATACGCAGTATTTT	CATSETSGSFTADTQYF
TRBV6-5	TRBJ2-7	few	.	TGTGCCAGCAGTTATGGAGGGGTCTACGAGCAGTACTTC	CASSYGGVYEQYF
TRBV24-1	TRBJ2-7	few	TRBD1	TGTGCCACCAGTGACCACAGGGGCTTGTCCTACGAGCAGTACTTC	CATSDHRGLSYEQYF
TRBV5-1	TRBJ1-2	.	TRBD1	TGCGCCAGCAGCGACCCAGGGGGCGGCTATGGCTACACCTTC	CASSDPGGGYGYTF
TRBV30	TRBJ2-3	few	TRBD2	TGTGCCTGGGGACTAGCTTTGGATACGCAGTATTTT	CAWGLALDTQYF
TRBV20-1	TRBJ2-1	.	.	TGCAGTGCCCCCGACCACCGGCTAGCCGCCTACAATGAGCAGTTCTTC	CSAPDHRLAAYNEQFF
TRBV9	TRBJ2-1	few	TRBD2	TGTGCCAGCAGGAGCGGGGGGGACAATGAGCAGTTCTTC	CASRSGGDNEQFF
TRBV24-1	TRBJ2-7	.	.	TGTGCCACCAGTGATAGTTGGGGGTACGAGCAGTACTTC	CATSDSWGYEQYF
TRBV7-2	TRBJ2-4	.	.	TGTGCCAGCAGCTTAGCGCAAGGGGGGCGCGGCATTCAGTACTTC	CASSLAQGGRGIQYF
TRBV29-1	TRBJ1-1	.	.	TGCAGCGTTAAGACAGCTAACACTGAAGCTTTCTTT	CSVKTANTEAFF
TRBV7-7	TRBJ2-3	.	.	TGTGCCAGCAGCTTAGGGGGGCGGGCGTTTGGCACAGATACGCAGTATTTT	CASSLGGRAFGTDTQYF
TRBV7-9	TRBJ1-1	few	.	TGTGCCAGCAGGTCACTACAGCGTAACACTGAAGCTTTCTTT	CASRSLQRNTEAFF
TRBV6-2/TRBV6-3	TRBJ2-2	.	.	TGTGCCAGCAGTGACCCCGGGCCGAACACCGGGGAGCTGTTTTTT	CASSDPGPNTGELFF
TRBV5-5	TRBJ1-4	few	.	TGTGCCAGCACTCAGGTGGGAACTAATGAAAAACTGTTTTTT	CASTQVGTNEKLFF
TRBV12-3/TRBV12-4	TRBJ2-1	.	.	TGTGCCAGCAGTCATACTTCGGGCGGCAGCTCCTACAATGAGCAGTTCTTC	CASSHTSGGSSYNEQFF
TRBV6-5	TRBJ1-3	.	.	TGTGCCAGCAGTTACGGGGGCAAGTCTGGAAACACCATATATTTT	CASSYGGKSGNTIYF
TRBV7-3	TRBJ2-3	.	.	TGTGCCAGCAGCTGGGGGATTAGCGGTTATTCCACAGATACGCAGTATTTT	CASSWGISGYSTDTQYF
TRBV7-9	TRBJ1-1	few	.	TGTGCCAGCAGCTCCACCTACCGGACTGAAGCTTTCTTT	CASSSTYRTEAFF
TRBV5-7	TRBJ2-7	.	TRBD1	TGTGCCAGCGCGCAATTCGACAGGGGCGGAATTTGCGAGCAGTACTTC	CASAQFDRGGICEQYF